This passage covers 14 T cell receptor beta chains from one sample sequenced in a study of brain T cells in children with intractable seizures. Assay used: immunoSEQ multiplex PCR; TCRdb lists only in-frame clones, some missing. The sample includes 340,000 or so clones, roughly 92% of them seen just once. Time point meaning: blood from clinic visit 5 months post-surgery; TSC patient then seizure free. Sequencing was performed on peripheral blood, taken approximately 5 months after surgery. Every receptor here comes from a boy under two years old with tuberous sclerosis and intractable seizures.

The chain employs TRBV25-1 and TRBJ1-4; a weak D match, TRBD1 (5 bases). Germline assignment: CDR1 MGHDK and CDR2 SYGVNS. Between the trimmed V and J ends, which lost 4 bases and 8 bases, there was a span of 11 bases. This CDR3 comprises 13 residues. DNA of the CDR3: TGTGCCAGCAGTGGGGGGGGTCGAGAAAAACTGTTTTTT. It translates to CASSGGGREKLFF.

A word on this clone: At one end the junction does not follow the germline gene, possibly because of a read error. The chain links TRBV27 to TRBJ1-1; possibly TRBD1 for D (6 bases). The germline V gene has CDR1 MNHEY and CDR2 SMNVEV (reference sequence). The CDR3 has 10 amino acids. CDR3 amino acids: CASSPPGDLF. DNA for the CDR3: TGTGCCAGCAGTCCCCCAGGGGACCTCTTT.

In DNA form, the CDR3 reads TGTGCCAGCAGCTTGTCGCGGGGGCTCTCTGGGGCCAACGTCCTGACTTTC. It specifies CASSLSRGLSGANVLTF. The chain recombines TRBV5-4 with TRBJ2-6; TRBD2 might be the D (7 bases). The V end was cut by 1 base, the J end by 0 bases, with 11 bases between. The CDR3 is 17 amino acids. Germline V gene data show CDR1 as SGHNT and CDR2 as YYREEE (reference sequence). The variable domain in full, with the rest retrieved from reference TRBV5-4 and TRBJ2-6, is ETGVTQSPTHLIKTRGQQVTLRCSSQSGHNTVSWYQQALGQGPQFIFQYYREEENGRGNFPPRFSGLQFPNYSSELNVNALELDDSALYLCASSLSRGLSGANVLTFGAGSRLTVL.

The chain links TRBV4-1 to TRBJ1-2; 7 nucleotides align to TRBD1. J lost 5 bases, V lost 4 bases, and 13 bases had no gene match. The CDR3 runs to 16 residues. The V gene's germline CDR1 is MGHRA and CDR2 YSYEKL. CDR3 amino acids: CASSRYMTGSLYGYTF. CDR3 sequence (DNA): TGCGCCAGCAGCCGCTATATGACAGGGTCTCTTTATGGCTACACCTTC.

V usage is TRBV12-3 or TRBV12-4 and J usage is TRBJ1-5; D remains ambiguous. The CDR3 contains 12 residues. With 6 bases removed from V and 7 bases from J, the gap between germline ends came to 10 bases. Here the CDR3 reads CASRSEGQPQHF. The CDR3 DNA sequence: TGTGCCAGCAGATCAGAAGGGCAGCCCCAGCATTTT.

The gene calls are TRBV10-1 and TRBJ1-3; D gene uncertain. The CDR3 is made up of 13 amino acids. Between the trimmed V and J ends, which lost 3 bases and 0 bases, there was a span of 3 bases. Germline V CDR1 and CDR2: WNHNN, SYGVQD (reference sequence). The DNA of the CDR3 is TGCGCCAGCAGTGAAAGCTCTGGAAACACCATATATTTT. This sequence encodes CASSESSGNTIYF.

In this sample, this clone turned up once. V usage is TRBV13 and J usage is TRBJ1-1, with D hard to call. The V gene's germline CDR1 is PRHDT and CDR2 FYEKMQ (reference sequence). The CDR3 sequence is 13 residues long. V lost 8 bases and J lost 7, with 17 bases in between. CDR3 residues: CASGLMALNEAFF. The CDR3 DNA sequence: TGTGCCAGCGGATTGATGGCCCTCAATGAAGCTTTCTTT.

The gene calls are TRBV9 and TRBJ2-1; 7 bases match TRBD2. The germline CDR1 and CDR2 sequences are SGDLS and YYNGEE. V was pared by 1 base and J by 6 bases, with 7 bases of the junction left unmatched. There are 15 residues in the CDR3. CDR3 sequence reads: CASSVRGEGPNEQFF. The CDR3 DNA sequence: TGTGCCAGCAGCGTACGGGGGGAGGGACCCAATGAGCAGTTCTTC.

The rearrangement joins TRBV6-4 to TRBJ2-3; 11 bases are shared with TRBD2. The CDR3 runs to 15 residues. The ends lost 8 bases at V and 3 bases at J; junction bases unmatched: 7. Per germline, CDR1 MRHNA and CDR2 SNTAGT. The CDR3 reads CASPLLAGGTDTQYF. For the CDR3, the DNA is TGTGCCAGCCCACTCCTAGCGGGGGGTACAGATACGCAGTATTTT.

The rearrangement links TRBV6-5 to TRBJ2-7; 8 bases are a match to TRBD2. Germline V CDR1 and CDR2: MNHEY, SVGAGI. Germline trimming cut 5 bases from V and 3 bases from J; bases unmatched to any gene: 6. The CDR3 consists of 14 residues. CDR3 nucleotides: TGTGCCAGCAGTCCGACTAGCGCCCACTACGAGCAGTACTTC. Its protein is CASSPTSAHYEQYF.

This clone occurred once. The V and J genes are TRBV11-2 and TRBJ1-5, with TRBD1 as a possible D gene (5 bases). V was trimmed by 5 bases and J by 6 bases, leaving 8 bases between them. Looked up from germline, CDR1 is SGHAT and CDR2 is FQNNGV. This CDR3 contains 12 residues. The CDR3 region has the DNA TGTGCCAGCAGCCAAGGGGTTCAGCCCCAGCATTTT. Encoded protein: CASSQGVQPQHF.

The J gene is TRBJ2-1, the V gene TRBV27; D is unclear. Germline lookup yields CDR1 MNHEY and CDR2 SMNVEV (reference sequence). V lost 8 bases, J lost 5 bases, and 13 bases lay in between. The CDR3 is made up of 13 amino acids. As DNA, the CDR3 is TGTGCCAGCGCACAACTGAGTCACAATGAGCAGTTCTTC. Translation gives CASAQLSHNEQFF.

The chain combines TRBV30 with TRBJ1-3; D uncertain. There are 15 residues in the CDR3. Germline V lookup: CDR1 GTSNPN, CDR2 SVGIG (reference sequence). The V end lost 1 base, the J end lost 0 bases, and 10 bases lay between the germline ends. CDR3 loop: CAWSEGLLSGNTIYF. As DNA, the CDR3 is TGTGCCTGGAGTGAAGGGCTACTCTCTGGAAACACCATATATTTT.

The chain carries TRBV2 and TRBJ1-6; the match to TRBD1 covers 8 bases. V was clipped by 6 bases and J by 0 bases; unmatched bases: 1. CDR3 length: 15 amino acids. Germline assignment: CDR1 SNHLY and CDR2 FYNNEI. The CDR3 nucleotides read TGTGCCAGCAGCACAGGGGGCTCCTATAATTCACCCCTCCACTTT. Its protein is CASSTGGSYNSPLHF.